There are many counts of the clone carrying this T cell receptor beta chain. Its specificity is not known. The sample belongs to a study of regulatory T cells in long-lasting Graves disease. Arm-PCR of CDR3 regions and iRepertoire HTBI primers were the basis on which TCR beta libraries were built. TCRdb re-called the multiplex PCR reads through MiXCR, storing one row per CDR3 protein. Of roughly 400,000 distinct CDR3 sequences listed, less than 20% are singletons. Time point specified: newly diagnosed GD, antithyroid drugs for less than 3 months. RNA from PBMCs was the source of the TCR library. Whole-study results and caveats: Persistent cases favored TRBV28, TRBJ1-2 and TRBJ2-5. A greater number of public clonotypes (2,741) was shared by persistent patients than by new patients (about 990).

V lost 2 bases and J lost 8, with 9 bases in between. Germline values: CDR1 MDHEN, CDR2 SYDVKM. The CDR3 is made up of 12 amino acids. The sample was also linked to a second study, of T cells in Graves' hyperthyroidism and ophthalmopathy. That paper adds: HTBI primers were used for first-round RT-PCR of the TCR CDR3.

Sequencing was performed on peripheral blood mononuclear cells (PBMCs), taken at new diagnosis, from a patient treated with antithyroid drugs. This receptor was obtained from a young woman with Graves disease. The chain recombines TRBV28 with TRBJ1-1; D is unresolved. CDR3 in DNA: TGTGCCAGCAGTTTACTCAACGGAGAAGCTTTCTTT. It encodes CASSLLNGEAFF.